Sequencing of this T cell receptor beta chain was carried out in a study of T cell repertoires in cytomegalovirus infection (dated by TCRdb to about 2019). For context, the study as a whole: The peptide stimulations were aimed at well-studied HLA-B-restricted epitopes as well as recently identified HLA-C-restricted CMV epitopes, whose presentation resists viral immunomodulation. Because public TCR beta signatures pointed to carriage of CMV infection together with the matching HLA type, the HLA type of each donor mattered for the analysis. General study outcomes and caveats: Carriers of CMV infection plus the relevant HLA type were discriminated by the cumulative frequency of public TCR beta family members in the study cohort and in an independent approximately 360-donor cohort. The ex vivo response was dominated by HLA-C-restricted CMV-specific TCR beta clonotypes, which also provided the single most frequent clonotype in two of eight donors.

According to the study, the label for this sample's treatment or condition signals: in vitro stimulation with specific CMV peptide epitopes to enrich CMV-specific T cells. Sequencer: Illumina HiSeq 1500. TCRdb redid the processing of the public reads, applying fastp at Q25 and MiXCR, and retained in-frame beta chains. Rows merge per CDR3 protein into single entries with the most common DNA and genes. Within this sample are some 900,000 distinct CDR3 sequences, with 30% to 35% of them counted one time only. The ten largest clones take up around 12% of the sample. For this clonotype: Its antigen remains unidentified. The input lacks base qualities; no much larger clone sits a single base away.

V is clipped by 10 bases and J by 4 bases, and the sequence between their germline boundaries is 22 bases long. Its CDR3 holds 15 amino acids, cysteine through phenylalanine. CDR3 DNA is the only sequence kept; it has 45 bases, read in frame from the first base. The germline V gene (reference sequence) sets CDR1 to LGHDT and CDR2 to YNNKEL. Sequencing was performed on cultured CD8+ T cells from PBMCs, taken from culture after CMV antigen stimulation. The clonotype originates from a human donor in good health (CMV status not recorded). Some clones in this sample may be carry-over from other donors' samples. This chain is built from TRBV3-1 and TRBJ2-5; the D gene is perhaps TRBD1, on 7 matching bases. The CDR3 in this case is CATGGPRDSRETQYF. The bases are TGTGCCACAGGGGGGCCTCGGGACTCCAGAGAGACCCAGTACTTC.